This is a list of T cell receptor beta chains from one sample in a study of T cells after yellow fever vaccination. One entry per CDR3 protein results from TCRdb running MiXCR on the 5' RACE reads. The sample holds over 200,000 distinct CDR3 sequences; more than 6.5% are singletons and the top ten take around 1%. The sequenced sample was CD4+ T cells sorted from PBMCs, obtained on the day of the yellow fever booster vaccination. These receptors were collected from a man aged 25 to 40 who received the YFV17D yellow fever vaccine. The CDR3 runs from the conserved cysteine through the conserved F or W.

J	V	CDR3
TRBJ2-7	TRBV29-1	CSVGDYEQYF
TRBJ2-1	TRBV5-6	CASSLYPGGYNEQFF
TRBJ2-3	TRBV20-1	CSAGNPGTGMFTQYF
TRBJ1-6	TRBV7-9	CASSLADSPLHF
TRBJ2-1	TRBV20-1	CSASPTRPAGNEQFF
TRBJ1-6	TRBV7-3	CASSLGTANSPLHF
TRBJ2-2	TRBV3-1	CASSQPQRTSGTGELFF
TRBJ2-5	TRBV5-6	CASSTPVAWETQYF
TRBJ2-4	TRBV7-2	CASGDTGIQYF
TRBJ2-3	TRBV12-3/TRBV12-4	CASSFGRIPTDTQYF
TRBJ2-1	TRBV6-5	CASRGLTGLASNEQFF
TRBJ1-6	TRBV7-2	CASSLAGSNSPLHF
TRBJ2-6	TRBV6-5	CASSPHGSGANVLTF
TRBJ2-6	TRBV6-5	CASSSHRLSGANVLTF
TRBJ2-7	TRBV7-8	CASSTPGSSSHEQYF
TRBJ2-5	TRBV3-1	CASSQVVGASQRETQYF
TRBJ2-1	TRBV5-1	CASSFLAGFYNEQFF
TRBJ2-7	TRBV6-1	CASRRQVTYEQYF
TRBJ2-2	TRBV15	CATSPPLGTGDTGELFF
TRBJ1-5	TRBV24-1	CATSDVQRSNQPQHF
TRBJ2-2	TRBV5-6	CASSFSGRVNTGELFF
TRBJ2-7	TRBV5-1	CASSSYPTSGKTYEQYF
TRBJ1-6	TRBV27	CASSRSASSYNSPLHF
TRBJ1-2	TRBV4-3	CASSPEVAHYGYTF
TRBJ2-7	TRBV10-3	CAIAGGRYEQYF
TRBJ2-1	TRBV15	CATKTSGGDNEQFF
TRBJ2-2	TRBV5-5	CASRPRTGTNTGELFF
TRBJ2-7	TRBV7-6	CASRGTGSHEQYF
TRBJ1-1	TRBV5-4	CASSLVSGHTEAFF
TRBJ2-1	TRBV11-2	CASSFQVNEQFF
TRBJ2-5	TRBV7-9	CASSLGTGGSYQETQYF
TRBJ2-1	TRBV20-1	CSARDPGATNEQFF
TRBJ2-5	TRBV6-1	CATSGAGGVETQYF
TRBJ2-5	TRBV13	CASTRAGLGETQYF
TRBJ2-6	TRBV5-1	CASSSTGTGANVLTF
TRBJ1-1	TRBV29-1	CSAKGTGNTEAFF
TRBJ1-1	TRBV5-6	CASSITGGSEAFF
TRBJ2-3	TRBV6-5	CASSYTRLAGTDTQYF
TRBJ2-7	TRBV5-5	CASSLAPGRSYEQYF
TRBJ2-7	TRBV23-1	CASSLASRSLEGPSYEQYF
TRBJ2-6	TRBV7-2	CASSFSPGAGANVLTF
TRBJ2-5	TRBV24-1	CATSDVNEGEETQYF
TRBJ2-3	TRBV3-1	CASSQERTNQNTQYF
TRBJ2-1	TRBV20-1	CSAPRTSGPTNEQFF
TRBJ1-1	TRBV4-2	CASSQGGRGHTEAFF
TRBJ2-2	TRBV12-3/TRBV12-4	CATSFRTGTGELFF
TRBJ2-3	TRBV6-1	CASSRDSVARFAQYF
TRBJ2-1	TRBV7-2	CASSLGDHSAEQFF
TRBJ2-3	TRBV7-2	CASFLGHRGVADTQYF
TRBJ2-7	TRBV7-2	CASSLGAKQYF
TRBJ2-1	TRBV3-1	CASSQYPAGSSMIHNEQFF
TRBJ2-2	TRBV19	CASSGGTSTGELFF
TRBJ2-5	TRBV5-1	CASSRGRSETQYF
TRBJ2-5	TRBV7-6	CAISLGGGGGQETQYF
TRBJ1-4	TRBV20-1	CSAGDRNLKKLFF